The rows below give T cell receptor beta chains drawn from one sample of a study of blood T cell repertoires in COVID-19. TCRdb's table, derived via immunoSEQ multiplex PCR, lists solely in-frame clones and lacks some. There are 380,000 or so clones in the sample; around 92% occur only once, and more than 1% lies in the top ten. Specimen: peripheral blood. The receptors were sampled from a man in his forties or fifties with acute or convalescent COVID-19. CDR3s include the opening cysteine and the closing phenylalanine or tryptophan. Fields, in order: D gene, clone size, J gene, V gene, CDR3 DNA, CDR3 protein. A D gene is named only where the DNA matches it firmly. Rows give clone size only sometimes, using once, few, many, or a class for an expanded clone.

d_call: TRBD1; clone_size: .; j_call: TRBJ2-4; v_call: TRBV5-8; cdr3_nt: TGTGCCAGCAGCTCAAACAGAGGGACAGTCGATCTAGCCAAAAACATTCAGTACTTC; cdr3_aa: CASSSNRGTVDLAKNIQYF
d_call: .; clone_size: .; j_call: TRBJ1-2; v_call: TRBV10-3; cdr3_nt: TGTGCCATCAGTGTAGGGACTGGAATAGTTGACTACACCTTC; cdr3_aa: CAISVGTGIVDYTF
d_call: .; clone_size: once; j_call: TRBJ1-5; v_call: TRBV30; cdr3_nt: TGTGCCTGGAGTTGGGGCCATCAGCCCCAGCATTTT; cdr3_aa: CAWSWGHQPQHF
d_call: .; clone_size: .; j_call: TRBJ1-2; v_call: TRBV19; cdr3_nt: TGTGCCAGTACCGACTTCGGGGAGGGCTACACCTTC; cdr3_aa: CASTDFGEGYTF
d_call: .; clone_size: .; j_call: TRBJ1-6; v_call: TRBV7-9; cdr3_nt: TGTGCCAGCAGCTCCCTTTCAGGGAATTCACCCCTCCACTTT; cdr3_aa: CASSSLSGNSPLHF
d_call: TRBD2; clone_size: .; j_call: TRBJ2-5; v_call: TRBV27; cdr3_nt: TGTGCCAGCACCGGGGGGACAGAGACCCAGTACTTC; cdr3_aa: CASTGGTETQYF
d_call: .; clone_size: .; j_call: TRBJ1-2; v_call: TRBV2; cdr3_nt: TGTGCCAGCACCTTGAATGGATTGCAGGGAAGAGGCTACACCTTC; cdr3_aa: CASTLNGLQGRGYTF
d_call: TRBD1; clone_size: .; j_call: TRBJ1-1; v_call: TRBV2; cdr3_nt: TGTGCCAGCCTGGGACAGGGGAACACTGAAGCTTTCTTT; cdr3_aa: CASLGQGNTEAFF
d_call: TRBD2; clone_size: .; j_call: TRBJ2-1; v_call: TRBV5-1; cdr3_nt: TGCGCCAGCAGGGGGACTATTTCCTACAATGAGCAGTTCTTC; cdr3_aa: CASRGTISYNEQFF
d_call: .; clone_size: .; j_call: TRBJ2-1; v_call: TRBV7-6; cdr3_nt: TGTGCCAGTGGGCACGACTCCTACAATGAGCAGTTCTTC; cdr3_aa: CASGHDSYNEQFF
d_call: .; clone_size: .; j_call: TRBJ2-1; v_call: TRBV5-6; cdr3_nt: TGTGCCAGCAGGAGAATAGGGGATGAGCAGTTCTTC; cdr3_aa: CASRRIGDEQFF
d_call: TRBD1; clone_size: .; j_call: TRBJ1-2; v_call: TRBV5-5; cdr3_nt: TGTGCCAGCAGCTTGGCGGGACAGAACTATGGCTACACCTTC; cdr3_aa: CASSLAGQNYGYTF
d_call: .; clone_size: .; j_call: TRBJ2-7; v_call: TRBV7-8; cdr3_nt: TGTGCCAGCAGCCTCCTTCGGACGACAGACGAGCAGTACTTC; cdr3_aa: CASSLLRTTDEQYF
d_call: .; clone_size: .; j_call: TRBJ1-2; v_call: TRBV29-1; cdr3_nt: TGCAGCGTTGATGATTGGCAAATATATGGCTACACCTTC; cdr3_aa: CSVDDWQIYGYTF
d_call: TRBD2; clone_size: .; j_call: TRBJ2-3; v_call: TRBV11-3; cdr3_nt: TGTGCCAGCAGCCAGAGGACTAGCGGGGACTCTAGCACAGATACGCAGTATTTT; cdr3_aa: CASSQRTSGDSSTDTQYF
d_call: .; clone_size: .; j_call: TRBJ1-4; v_call: TRBV7-9; cdr3_nt: TGTGCCAGCAGCCCGGGTTCGCCGTCAGCTAATGAAAAACTGTTTTTT; cdr3_aa: CASSPGSPSANEKLFF
d_call: .; clone_size: .; j_call: TRBJ1-1; v_call: TRBV7-9; cdr3_nt: TGTGCCAGCAGCGGGGGGTGGAACACTGAAGCTTTCTTT; cdr3_aa: CASSGGWNTEAFF
d_call: .; clone_size: .; j_call: TRBJ2-1; v_call: TRBV7-3; cdr3_nt: TGTGCCAGCAGCTTGGACACCGGGACTTACAATGAGCAGTTCTTC; cdr3_aa: CASSLDTGTYNEQFF
d_call: TRBD2; clone_size: .; j_call: TRBJ2-2; v_call: TRBV10-1; cdr3_nt: TGCGCCAGCAGTGAAGGAGGACTAGCGGGTTCGAACACCGGGGAGCTGTTTTTT; cdr3_aa: CASSEGGLAGSNTGELFF
d_call: .; clone_size: .; j_call: TRBJ2-3; v_call: TRBV7-9; cdr3_nt: TGTGCCAGCAGCTTAGTGGGAGGAGGGATTTGGGATCCGGATACGCAGTATTTT; cdr3_aa: CASSLVGGGIWDPDTQYF
d_call: .; clone_size: once; j_call: TRBJ1-1; v_call: TRBV19; cdr3_nt: TGTGCCAGTATCTCGCGCAGGGACACTGAAGCTTTCTTT; cdr3_aa: CASISRRDTEAFF
d_call: .; clone_size: few; j_call: TRBJ2-4; v_call: TRBV4-2; cdr3_nt: TGTGCCAGCAGCCAAGTCGGCGGGGGACAATTCAAAAACATTCAGTACTTC; cdr3_aa: CASSQVGGGQFKNIQYF
d_call: .; clone_size: .; j_call: TRBJ1-2; v_call: TRBV7-9; cdr3_nt: TGTGCCAGCAGCGGACAGTATGGCTACACCTTC; cdr3_aa: CASSGQYGYTF
d_call: TRBD1; clone_size: .; j_call: TRBJ1-2; v_call: TRBV27; cdr3_nt: TGTGCCAGCAGTTTTGGCACAGGGGGTTATGGCTACACCTTC; cdr3_aa: CASSFGTGGYGYTF
d_call: .; clone_size: .; j_call: TRBJ2-2; v_call: TRBV9; cdr3_nt: TGTGCCAGCAGCCGAGGGGGGAACACCGGGGAGCTGTTTTTT; cdr3_aa: CASSRGGNTGELFF
d_call: TRBD1; clone_size: .; j_call: TRBJ1-1; v_call: TRBV5-4; cdr3_nt: TGTGCCAGCAGCGGTGACAGGGCGGCTGAAGCTTTCTTT; cdr3_aa: CASSGDRAAEAFF
d_call: TRBD1; clone_size: .; j_call: TRBJ1-6; v_call: TRBV6-5; cdr3_nt: TGTGCCAGCAGTTACTTAAACAGGGGGCACGATTCACCCCTCCACTTT; cdr3_aa: CASSYLNRGHDSPLHF